The T cell receptor (beta chain) under discussion was sequenced for a study of post-analysis software for immune sequencing data. Study in general: Disease trajectories encompassed relapsing-remitting, secondary progressive and progressive-relapsing multiple sclerosis.

Of note for this clonotype: Its antigen is not known.

Study-level findings and limits: There were several TRBV segments more frequent in patients than controls, and TRBV5-6, TRBV5-1 and TRBV20-1 were among them. Strong co-clustering by F measure linked samples that shared a preparation batch. Controls had significantly higher normalized Chao1 diversity than multiple sclerosis patients.

This CDR3 has 16 amino acids. V lost 3 bases and J 0 bases, leaving 12 bases between the germline ends. Germline V lookup: CDR1 MGHDK, CDR2 SYGVNS. Researchers reported that TCR beta cDNA libraries carried unique molecular identifiers. There were about 1 to 10 million T cells, and some 500,000 cDNA molecules came from them. A single record per CDR3 protein comes from TCRdb applying MiXCR to the PCR reads. The table lists 400,000 to 500,000 distinct CDR3 sequences, 35% to 45% of them singletons. Sequencing was done on a sample of blood. The receptor was derived from a girl aged 2 to 9 with multiple sclerosis. V usage is TRBV25-1 and J usage is TRBJ2-4, with D possibly matching TRBD1 (5 bases). The CDR3 bases are TGTGCCAGCAGTGAGGGGCATTCGGAAGCCAAAAACATTCAGTACTTC. Translating gives CASSEGHSEAKNIQYF.